These 26 T cell receptor beta chains originate from one sample sequenced in a study of OX40 agonist ivuxolimab in advanced cancers. TCRdb's copy holds only in-frame clones and misses some; the assay was immunoSEQ multiplex PCR. The sample includes more than 65,000 clones, under 90% of them seen just once. The specimen comprised CD4+ or CD8+ T cells sorted from blood, sampled in a trial of the OX40 agonist ivuxolimab. The receptors were gathered from an adult with an advanced solid tumor such as melanoma, head and neck, liver or kidney cancer.

This chain uses TRBV13 with TRBJ1-2, with 8 bases that match TRBD1. The trim removed 4 bases at V and 8 bases at J, leaving 9 bases unmatched. Germline values: CDR1 PRHDT, CDR2 FYEKMQ (reference sequence). The CDR3 covers 14 residues. The CDR3 DNA is TGTGCCAGCAGCTCGTACAGGGGGGCTGGGGGCTACACCTTC. Protein sequence: CASSSYRGAGGYTF. The full variable domain, in which reference TRBV13 and TRBJ1-2 provide the parts outside the CDR3, is AAGVIQSPRHLIKEKRETATLKCYPIPRHDTVYWYQQGPGQDPQFLISFYEKMQSDKGSIPDRFSAQQFSDYHSELNMSSLELGDSALYFCASSSYRGAGGYTFGSGTRLTVV.

V is TRBV27 and J is TRBJ2-7, with D tentatively TRBD1 (5 bases). From germline, CDR1 is MNHEY and CDR2 SMNVEV (reference sequence). CDR3 length: 13 amino acids. V lost 2 bases, J lost 6 bases, and 11 bases lay in between. The CDR3 bases are TGTGCCAGCAGTTTAGGACAAATGAGCGAGCAGTACTTC. This gives the protein CASSLGQMSEQYF.

V is TRBV6-6 and J is TRBJ1-2, with a tentative D call TRBD1 (5 bases). Germline-derived CDR1 and CDR2 are MNHNY and SVGAGI (reference sequence). The CDR3 extends over 14 amino acids. V lost 0 bases and J lost 4, with 9 bases in between. CDR3 sequence (DNA): TGTGCCAGCAGTTACTCGGAGGGGTCCTATGGCTACACCTTC. It is translated as CASSYSEGSYGYTF.

The chain recombines TRBV11-2 with TRBJ2-1; D is perhaps TRBD2 (5 bases). CDR3 size: 14 residues. Trimming stripped 2 bases from V and 7 bases from J, with 12 bases between. CDR1 is SGHAT, CDR2 FQNNGV, per germline. The DNA of the CDR3 is TGTGCCAGCAGCTTATCTTGGGAGAGGAATGAGCAGTTCTTC. It is translated as CASSLSWERNEQFF.

V and J are TRBV7-8 and TRBJ1-1, with D possibly being TRBD1 (5 bases). The germline gives CDR1 SGHVS, CDR2 FQNEAQ. V lost 1 base, J lost 5 bases, and 8 bases lay in between. The CDR3 is 13 residues long. CDR3 DNA: TGTGCCAGCAGCTTAGGTTCAGGGACTGAAGCTTTCTTT. It specifies CASSLGSGTEAFF.

In its sample, this clone was seen a few times. V and J are TRBV4-1 and TRBJ2-7; D may be TRBD1 (5 bases). The germline gives CDR1 MGHRA, CDR2 YSYEKL. V was clipped by 0 bases and J by 5 bases, with 5 bases between them. The CDR3 has 12 amino acids. The CDR3: CASSQEGDEQYF. The CDR3, as DNA: TGCGCCAGCAGCCAAGAAGGGGACGAGCAGTACTTC.

The chain joins TRBV7-3 to TRBJ2-1, with D hard to call. CDR3 length: 12 amino acids. Germline V CDR1 and CDR2: SGHTA, FQGTGA. V lost 4 bases, J lost 7 bases, and 8 bases lay in between. CDR3 amino acids: CASSSSRNEQFF. CDR3 coding DNA: TGTGCCAGCAGCTCATCTAGGAATGAGCAGTTCTTC. Full variable domain (missing parts from reference TRBV7-3 and TRBJ2-1): GAGVSQTPSNKVTEKGKYVELRCDPISGHTALYWYRQSLGQGPEFLIYFQGTGAADDSGLPNDRFFAVRPEGSVSTLKIQRTERGDSAVYLCASSSSRNEQFFGPGTRLTVL.

J is TRBJ1-2 and V is TRBV6-5; 8 nucleotides line up with TRBD1. CDR1 and CDR2 from the germline V gene are MNHEY and SVGAGI. The CDR3 is 12 residues long. V dropped 6 bases and J dropped 5; count of bases not matched to a gene: 2. The CDR3 sequence: CASRRQGYGYTF. CDR3 sequence (DNA): TGTGCCAGCAGACGACAGGGGTATGGCTACACCTTC.

The rearrangement uses TRBV7-3 and TRBJ1-1; 8 nucleotides line up with TRBD1. The CDR3 is 14 residues long. V was pared by 2 bases and J by 5 bases, with 4 bases of the junction left unmatched. Germline lookup yields CDR1 SGHTA and CDR2 FQGTGA. CDR3 sequence reads: CASSLGQGSTEAFF. The DNA of the CDR3 is TGTGCCAGCAGCTTAGGACAGGGAAGTACTGAAGCTTTCTTT. Drawing the rest from reference TRBV7-3 and TRBJ1-1, the complete variable domain is GAGVSQTPSNKVTEKGKYVELRCDPISGHTALYWYRQSLGQGPEFLIYFQGTGAADDSGLPNDRFFAVRPEGSVSTLKIQRTERGDSAVYLCASSLGQGSTEAFFGQGTRLTVV.

This clone is a singleton in its sample. V gene TRBV15 combines with J gene TRBJ2-3, with TRBD1 as a possible D gene (7 bases). V lost 5 bases, J lost 3 bases, and 15 bases lay in between. The length of the CDR3 is 15 residues. The germline V gene encodes CDR1 LNHNV and CDR2 YYDKDF (reference sequence). CDR3 protein: CATSPRAGGTDTQYF. Here the CDR3 DNA reads TGTGCCACCAGCCCCCGGGCAGGGGGGACAGATACGCAGTATTTT.

The chain has TRBV5-4 and TRBJ2-7; D uncertain. V was pared by 4 bases and J by 3 bases, with 8 bases between. CDR1 and CDR2 from the germline V gene are SGHNT and YYREEE (reference sequence). This CDR3 contains 12 residues. The CDR3 region has the DNA TGTGCCAGCAGCAATACAATCTACGAGCAGTACTTC. It yields the protein CASSNTIYEQYF.

This rearrangement joins TRBV18 to TRBJ1-5, with D unresolved. Germline CDR1 and CDR2: KGHSH and LQKENI. With 4 bases removed from V and 0 bases from J, the gap between germline ends came to 7 bases. The CDR3 totals 14 residues. The DNA of the CDR3 is TGTGCCAGCTCACGGGGTGATAGCAATCAGCCCCAGCATTTT. Translating gives CASSRGDSNQPQHF.

This clone was recorded a few times. The chain has TRBV19 and TRBJ1-2, with 7 bases aligning to TRBD1. The CDR3 length is 15 residues. With 11 bases clipped from V and 6 bases from J, the junction kept 18 bases outside the gene matches. Germline V gene data show CDR1 as LNHDA and CDR2 as SQIVND (reference sequence). The CDR3 DNA sequence: TGTGCCGCAACGCCAGGACAGGCCCGACCCGATGGCTACACCTTC. It is translated as CAATPGQARPDGYTF.

The gene calls are TRBV7-9 and TRBJ2-1; the match to TRBD2 covers 14 bases. The length of the CDR3 is 17 residues. V lost 3 bases, J lost 8 bases, and 9 bases stayed unmatched. The V gene's germline CDR1 is SEHNR and CDR2 FQNEAQ (reference sequence). CDR3 sequence: CASSLAGTSGSWDEQFF. CDR3 sequence (DNA): TGTGCCAGCAGCTTGGCCGGGACTAGCGGGAGTTGGGATGAGCAGTTCTTC.

In nucleotides, the CDR3 is TGTGCCAGCAGCCGAGGGGGCTCTGGGGCCAACGTCCTGACTTTC. Encoded protein: CASSRGGSGANVLTF. The J gene is TRBJ2-6, the V gene TRBV7-3; D may be TRBD1 (6 bases). CDR3 length: 15 amino acids. Germline CDR1 reads SGHTA; CDR2 reads FQGTGA. V was cut by 5 bases and J by 0 bases, with 8 bases left in between.

Only a few counts were recorded for this clone. The chain is built from TRBV7-3 and TRBJ2-1, with 9 bases that match TRBD2. The CDR3 is 18 residues long. Germline V gene lookup returns CDR1 SGHTA and CDR2 FQGTGA. V lost 2 bases, J lost 7 bases, and 15 bases stayed unmatched. The CDR3 DNA reads TGTGCCAGCAGCTTATTCGTCGGGTTAGCGGGGGTCTTTAATGAGCAGTTCTTC. This encodes CASSLFVGLAGVFNEQFF.

V gene TRBV11-2 combines with J gene TRBJ2-7, with 14 bases identical to TRBD2. Germline V CDR1 and CDR2: SGHAT, FQNNGV. Trimming took 6 bases from V and 3 from J; bases not matched to a gene: 13. This CDR3 region has 18 residues. CDR3 sequence reads: CASRPGTSGGLRVYEQYF. The CDR3 DNA reads as TGTGCCAGCAGACCCGGGACTAGCGGGGGTCTGCGGGTCTACGAGCAGTACTTC.

This clone occurred once. The V gene is TRBV5-1, the J gene TRBJ1-1, with D possibly TRBD1 on 5 matching bases. V lost 1 base to trimming and J lost 1 base, with 14 bases between them. Germline V lookup: CDR1 SGHRS, CDR2 YFSETQ. This CDR3 spans 16 amino acids. This CDR3 is CASSLRAGQGNTEAFF. The CDR3 nucleotides read TGCGCCAGCAGCTTGAGGGCAGGGCAGGGGAACACTGAAGCTTTCTTT. Supplemented by reference TRBV5-1 and TRBJ1-1, the full variable domain reads KAGVTQTPRYLIKTRGQQVTLSCSPISGHRSVSWYQQTPGQGLQFLFEYFSETQRNKGNFPGRFSGRQFSNSRSEMNVSTLELGDSALYLCASSLRAGQGNTEAFFGQGTRLTVV.

This clone was observed a handful of times. The J gene is TRBJ1-5, the V gene TRBV10-3; tentative D call: TRBD1 (6 bases). Germline V gene data show CDR1 as ENHRY and CDR2 as SYGVKD. The germline V and J ends were trimmed by 8 bases and 3 bases, with 17 bases remaining between them. CDR3 length: 15 residues. DNA for the CDR3: TGTGCCATCGGGGAACAGGGAGCATACAATCAGCCCCAGCATTTT. The encoded protein is CAIGEQGAYNQPQHF.

The chain couples TRBV18 to TRBJ1-2; the match to TRBD1 covers 7 bases. This CDR3 has 12 amino acids. Trimming cost V 6 bases and J 3 bases; bases outside gene matches: 1. Germline V gene data show CDR1 as KGHSH and CDR2 as LQKENI. This CDR3 is CASSGTDYGYTF. The CDR3 DNA sequence: TGTGCCAGCTCCGGGACAGACTATGGCTACACCTTC.

The chain employs TRBV28 and TRBJ2-1; the D gene is possibly TRBD1 (6 bases). With 7 bases removed from V and 5 bases from J, the gap between germline ends came to 15 bases. The CDR3 totals 14 residues. Per germline, CDR1 MDHEN and CDR2 SYDVKM. CDR3 sequence: CASTSVNRDNEQFF. In DNA, the CDR3 is TGTGCCAGCACCTCAGTCAACAGGGACAATGAGCAGTTCTTC. Drawing the rest from reference TRBV28 and TRBJ2-1, the complete variable domain is DVKVTQSSRYLVKRTGEKVFLECVQDMDHENMFWYRQDPGLGLRLIYFSYDVKMKEKGDIPEGYSVSREKKERFSLILESASTNQTSMYLCASTSVNRDNEQFFGPGTRLTVL.

V gene TRBV7-6 combines with J gene TRBJ2-3; a possible D gene is TRBD2 (5 bases). CDR1 SGHVS and CDR2 FNYEAQ come from the germline V gene. Trimming cost V 5 bases and J 6 bases, with 18 bases left between them. This CDR3 comprises 15 residues. In DNA, the CDR3 is TGTGCCAGCAGCCCACTCGGAGGTAGCCCTGATACGCAGTATTTT. It codes for CASSPLGGSPDTQYF.

For this clone: Distinct nucleotide sequences in the sample also encode this CDR3. This chain joins TRBV7-2 and TRBJ1-6; 8 bases are a match to TRBD1. CDR1 and CDR2 (germline): SGHTA, FQGNSA. Trimming at V came to 5 bases and at J to 10 bases, leaving 10 bases not matched to a gene. There are 15 residues in the CDR3. DNA of the CDR3: TGTGCCAGCAGCCCCCGACAGGGGAAAATATCACCCCTCCACTTT. Residues: CASSPRQGKISPLHF.

The J gene is TRBJ1-5, the V gene TRBV9; a weak D match, TRBD1 (5 bases). This CDR3 comprises 16 residues. CDR1 and CDR2 (germline): SGDLS, YYNGEE. V gave up 0 bases and J gave up 1 base, with 11 bases separating them. In nucleotides, the CDR3 is TGTGCCAGCAGCGTAGGGAGCGGGGGAAGCAATCAGCCCCAGCATTTT. Translation: CASSVGSGGSNQPQHF. Together with reference TRBV9 and TRBJ1-5, the CDR3 gives the full variable domain: DSGVTQTPKHLITATGQRVTLRCSPRSGDLSVYWYQQSLDQGLQFLIQYYNGEERAKGNILERFSAQQFPDLHSELNLSSLELGDSALYFCASSVGSGGSNQPQHFGDGTRLSIL.

The J gene is TRBJ1-2, the V gene TRBV7-2, with 7 bases identical to TRBD1. CDR3 length equals 12 residues. CDR1 SGHTA and CDR2 FQGNSA come from the germline V gene. J was trimmed by 8 bases and V by 2 bases; bases with no gene match: 2. The chain's CDR3 is CASSLPQGGYTF. CDR3 nucleotides: TGTGCCAGCAGCTTACCACAGGGGGGCTACACCTTC.

The rearrangement joins TRBV6-6 to TRBJ2-7; D is possibly TRBD1 or TRBD2 (5 bases each). CDR1 MNHNY and CDR2 SVGAGI come from the germline V gene (reference sequence). The V end lost 2 bases, the J end lost 6 bases, and 17 bases lay between the germline ends. The CDR3 has 15 residues. In DNA, the CDR3 is TGTGCCAGCAGTTACCCCCCGACCGTTGGGGGCGAGCAGTACTTC. Translated, it gives CASSYPPTVGGEQYF.